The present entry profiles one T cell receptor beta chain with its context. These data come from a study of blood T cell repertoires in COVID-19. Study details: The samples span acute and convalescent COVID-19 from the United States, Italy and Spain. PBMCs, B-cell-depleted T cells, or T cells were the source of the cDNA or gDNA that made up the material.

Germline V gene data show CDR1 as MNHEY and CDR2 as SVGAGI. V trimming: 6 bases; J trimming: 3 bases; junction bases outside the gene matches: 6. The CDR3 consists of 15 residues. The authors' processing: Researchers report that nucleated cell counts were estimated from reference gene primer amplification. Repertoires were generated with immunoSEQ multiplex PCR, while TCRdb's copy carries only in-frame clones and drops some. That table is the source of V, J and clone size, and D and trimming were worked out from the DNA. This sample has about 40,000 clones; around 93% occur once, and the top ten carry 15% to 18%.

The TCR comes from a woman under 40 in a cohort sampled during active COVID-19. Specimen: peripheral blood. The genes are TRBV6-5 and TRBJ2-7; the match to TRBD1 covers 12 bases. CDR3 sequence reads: CASSVGQGALYEQYF. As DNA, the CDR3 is TGTGCCAGCAGCGTGGGACAGGGGGCGCTCTACGAGCAGTACTTC.